This paragraph covers one TCR beta chain sequence. As yet, its antigen is unknown. V was pared by 1 base and J by 15 bases, with 12 bases between. The CDR3 length is 12 residues. CDR1 and CDR2 (germline): MGHDK, SYGVNS. These data originate in a study of post-analysis software for immune sequencing data. Across the whole study: Relapsing-remitting, secondary progressive and progressive-relapsing multiple sclerosis were all included among the disease courses.

The TCR beta cDNA libraries contained unique molecular identifiers. Approximately 450,000 cDNA molecules were recovered from an input of 1 to 10 million T cells. TCRdb used MiXCR to reprocess the PCR reads, holding one entry per CDR3 protein. The repertoire holds roughly 730,000 distinct CDR3 sequences, with roughly 29% as singletons. General study results and limits: F measure clustering grouped samples strongly by preparation batch. Patients with multiple sclerosis recorded significantly lower normalized Chao1 diversity than controls, the study found. Among a few TRBV segments more frequent in patients than controls were TRBV5-6, TRBV5-1 and TRBV20-1.

This receptor was taken from a girl aged 5-17 years with multiple sclerosis. The material sequenced was blood. The chain employs TRBV25-1 and TRBJ1-4; D is unclear. The CDR3 here is CASSESGVFLFF. The CDR3 DNA sequence: TGTGCCAGCAGTGAATCTGGAGTATTTTTGTTTTTT.